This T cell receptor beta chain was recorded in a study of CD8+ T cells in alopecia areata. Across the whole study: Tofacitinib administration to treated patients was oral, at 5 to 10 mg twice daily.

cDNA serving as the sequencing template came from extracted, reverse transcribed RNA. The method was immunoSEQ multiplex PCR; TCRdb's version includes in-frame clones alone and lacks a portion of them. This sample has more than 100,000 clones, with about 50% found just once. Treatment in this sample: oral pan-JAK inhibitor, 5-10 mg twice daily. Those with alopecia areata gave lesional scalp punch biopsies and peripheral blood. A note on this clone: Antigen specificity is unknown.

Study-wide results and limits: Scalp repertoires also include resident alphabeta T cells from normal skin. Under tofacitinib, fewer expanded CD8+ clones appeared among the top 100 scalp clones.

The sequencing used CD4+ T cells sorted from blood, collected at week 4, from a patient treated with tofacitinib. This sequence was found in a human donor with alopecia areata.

The CDR3 reads CASSEGDRGRGGYTF. The CDR3 nucleotides read TGTGCCAGCAGTGAGGGGGACAGGGGGCGAGGTGGCTACACCTTC. The rearrangement joins TRBV6-4 to TRBJ1-2; TRBD1 agrees at 12 bases. CDR3 length: 15 residues. Germline lookup yields CDR1 MRHNA and CDR2 SNTAGT. V was clipped by 3 bases and J by 7 bases; unmatched bases: 6.